Listed below are T cell receptor beta chains from one sample, sequenced in a study of cytomegalovirus exposure and HLA in healthy donors. TCRdb keeps only in-frame clones here, not all; method: immunoSEQ multiplex PCR. The table records roughly 130,000 clones, about three quarters of them present only once. Sequencing was performed on PBMCs. These receptor sequences come from a male donor in good health and CMV-seropositive. Both conserved end residues are part of each CDR3. Fields, in order: V gene, clone size, D gene, CDR3 protein. The D gene is left open where the match is weak. A row's size may be missing; if present it is once, few, many or a size class.

v_call: TRBV21-1; clone_size: -; d_call: -; cdr3_aa: CASSLRTGPLNQPQHF
v_call: TRBV7-9; clone_size: -; d_call: -; cdr3_aa: CASSPEGGETQYF
v_call: TRBV6-4; clone_size: -; d_call: TRBD1; cdr3_aa: CASSDGSGGVDTQYF
v_call: TRBV5-3; clone_size: -; d_call: -; cdr3_aa: CARSLSSRDTQYF
v_call: TRBV7-3; clone_size: -; d_call: -; cdr3_aa: CASSGQGTGYTF
v_call: TRBV28; clone_size: -; d_call: -; cdr3_aa: CASTYREKLFF
v_call: TRBV5-6; clone_size: -; d_call: TRBD1; cdr3_aa: CASSLGDSSYGYTF
v_call: TRBV21-1; clone_size: -; d_call: -; cdr3_aa: CASSKAADQPQHF
v_call: TRBV10-3; clone_size: -; d_call: -; cdr3_aa: CAISEGGLMRQYF
v_call: TRBV29-1; clone_size: -; d_call: TRBD2; cdr3_aa: CSVNLAGGPYNEQFF
v_call: TRBV5-1; clone_size: -; d_call: TRBD2; cdr3_aa: CASMVIAGGSYEQYF
v_call: TRBV6-6; clone_size: -; d_call: -; cdr3_aa: CASTGIRNTGELFF
v_call: TRBV18; clone_size: -; d_call: -; cdr3_aa: CASSRVRDSLNTEAFF
v_call: TRBV7-3; clone_size: -; d_call: -; cdr3_aa: CASSLEQGLYEQFF
v_call: TRBV5-6; clone_size: once; d_call: -; cdr3_aa: CASSLVRDNQPQHF
v_call: TRBV19; clone_size: -; d_call: -; cdr3_aa: CASSIVGGSYEQYF
v_call: TRBV9; clone_size: -; d_call: -; cdr3_aa: CASSDLHTVGTEQYF
v_call: TRBV7-9; clone_size: -; d_call: TRBD2; cdr3_aa: CASSLTSGPPYEQYF
v_call: TRBV7-2; clone_size: -; d_call: TRBD2; cdr3_aa: CASSTSGSSYNEQFF
v_call: TRBV28; clone_size: once; d_call: -; cdr3_aa: CASSLPPGLVEETQYF
v_call: TRBV7-6; clone_size: -; d_call: TRBD1; cdr3_aa: CASSRGTGINNEKLFF
v_call: TRBV6-5; clone_size: -; d_call: TRBD2; cdr3_aa: CASSYGGLADTQYF